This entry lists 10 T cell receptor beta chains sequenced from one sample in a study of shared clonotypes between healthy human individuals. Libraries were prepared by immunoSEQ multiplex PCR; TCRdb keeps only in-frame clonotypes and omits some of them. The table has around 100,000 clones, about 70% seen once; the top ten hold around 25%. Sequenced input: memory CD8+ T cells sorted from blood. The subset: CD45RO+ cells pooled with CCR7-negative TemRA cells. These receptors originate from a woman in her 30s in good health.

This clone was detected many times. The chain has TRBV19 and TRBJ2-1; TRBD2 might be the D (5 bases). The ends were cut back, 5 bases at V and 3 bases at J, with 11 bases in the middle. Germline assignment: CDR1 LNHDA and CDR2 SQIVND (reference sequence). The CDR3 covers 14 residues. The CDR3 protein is CASSPRTFYNEQFF. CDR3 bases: TGTGCCAGTAGTCCCAGGACTTTCTACAATGAGCAGTTCTTC. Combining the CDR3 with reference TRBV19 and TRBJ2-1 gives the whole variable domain DGGITQSPKYLFRKEGQNVTLSCEQNLNHDAMYWYRQDPGQGLRLIYYSQIVNDFQKGDIAEGYSVSREKKESFPLTVTSAQKNPTAFYLCASSPRTFYNEQFFGPGTRLTVL.

CDR3 protein: CASSQGGNTIYF. As DNA, the CDR3 is TGTGCCAGCAGCCAGGGCGGAAACACCATATATTTT. The rearrangement links TRBV7-9 to TRBJ1-3, with D possibly TRBD1 on 5 matching bases. The length of the CDR3 is 12 residues. Looked up from germline, CDR1 is SEHNR and CDR2 is FQNEAQ (reference sequence). V lost 5 bases to trimming and J lost 4 bases, with 6 bases between them.

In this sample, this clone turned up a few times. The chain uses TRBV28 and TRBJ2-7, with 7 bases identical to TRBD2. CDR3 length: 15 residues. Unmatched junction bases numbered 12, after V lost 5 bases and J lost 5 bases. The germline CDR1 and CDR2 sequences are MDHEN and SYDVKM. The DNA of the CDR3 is TGTGCCAGCAGTCCCCCCGCCGGCGGGAGCGACGAGCAGTACTTC. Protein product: CASSPPAGGSDEQYF. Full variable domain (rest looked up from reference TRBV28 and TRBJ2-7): DVKVTQSSRYLVKRTGEKVFLECVQDMDHENMFWYRQDPGLGLRLIYFSYDVKMKEKGDIPEGYSVSREKKERFSLILESASTNQTSMYLCASSPPAGGSDEQYFGPGTRLTVT.

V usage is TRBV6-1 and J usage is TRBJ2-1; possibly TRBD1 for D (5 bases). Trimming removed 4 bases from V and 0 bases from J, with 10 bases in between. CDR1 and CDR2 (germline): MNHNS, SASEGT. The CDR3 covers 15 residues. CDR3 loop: CASSGQSGSYNEQFF. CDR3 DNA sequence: TGTGCCAGCAGTGGACAGTCCGGCTCCTACAATGAGCAGTTCTTC.

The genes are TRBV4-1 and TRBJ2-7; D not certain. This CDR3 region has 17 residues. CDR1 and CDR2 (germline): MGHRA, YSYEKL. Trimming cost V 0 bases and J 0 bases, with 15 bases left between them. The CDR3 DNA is TGCGCCAGCAGCCAAGAGCATATCGCCTGGAGCTCCTACGAGCAGTACTTC. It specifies CASSQEHIAWSSYEQYF.

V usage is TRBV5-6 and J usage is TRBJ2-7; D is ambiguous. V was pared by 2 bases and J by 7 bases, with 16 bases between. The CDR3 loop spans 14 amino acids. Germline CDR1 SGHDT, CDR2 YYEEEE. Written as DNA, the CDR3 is TGTGCCAGCAGCTTTATCACCCGCATAGGAGAGCAGTACTTC. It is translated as CASSFITRIGEQYF.

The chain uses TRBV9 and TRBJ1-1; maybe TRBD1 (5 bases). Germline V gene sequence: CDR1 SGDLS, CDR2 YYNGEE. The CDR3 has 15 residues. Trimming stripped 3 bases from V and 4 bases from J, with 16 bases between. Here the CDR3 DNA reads TGTGCCAGCAGCGGCAGGGTCTCGGGGATCACTGAAGCTTTCTTT. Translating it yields CASSGRVSGITEAFF.

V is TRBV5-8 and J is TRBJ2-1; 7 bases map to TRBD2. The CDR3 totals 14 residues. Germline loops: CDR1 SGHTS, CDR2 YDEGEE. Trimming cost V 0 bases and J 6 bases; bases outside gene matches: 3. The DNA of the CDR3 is TGTGCCAGCAGCTTGGTTCGACTAGCCAATGAGCAGTTCTTC. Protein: CASSLVRLANEQFF.

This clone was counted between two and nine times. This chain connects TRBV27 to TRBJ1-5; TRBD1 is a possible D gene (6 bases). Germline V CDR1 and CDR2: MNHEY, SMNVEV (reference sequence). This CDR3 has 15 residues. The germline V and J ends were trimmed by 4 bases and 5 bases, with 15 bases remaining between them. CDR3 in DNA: TGTGCCAGCAGTTACAAAGGGACACTTCATCAGCCCCAGCATTTT. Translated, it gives CASSYKGTLHQPQHF.

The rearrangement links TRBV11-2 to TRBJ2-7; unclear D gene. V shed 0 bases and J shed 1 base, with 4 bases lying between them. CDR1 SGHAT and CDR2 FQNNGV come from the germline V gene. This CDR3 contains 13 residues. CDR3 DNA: TGTGCCAGCAGCTTAGATGTATCCTACGAGCAGTACTTC. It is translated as CASSLDVSYEQYF.